Included here is one T cell receptor (beta chain) sequence, with context. The specificity of this receptor is unknown. Per-nucleotide qualities are absent, and no much larger clonotype sits a single base away. In the prospective study, participants were roughly 18 to 95 years old, resided in 24 geographic areas of the United States, and were enrolled through a virtual design. Cohort assignment in the prospective study relied on participant-reported clinical history from a screening survey and a study questionnaire. ImmuneRACE Cohort 3 recovered participants were defined by two consecutive negative NP/OP PCR tests, healthcare professional clearance, or symptom resolution. Mobile phlebotomists in the prospective study collected whole blood, serum and a nasopharyngeal or oropharyngeal swab from every participant. Additional blood draws and questionnaires over an approximately two-month period could optionally be provided by prospective study participants. Blood samples from the prospective study were shipped frozen or at room temperature prior to DNA extraction.

The germline V gene (reference sequence) supplies CDR1 LNHDA and CDR2 SQIVND. The germline ends are 21 bases apart after V is trimmed by 6 bases and J by 7 bases. The CDR3 contains 15 residues, cysteine and phenylalanine counted. Left in the record is the CDR3 DNA by itself, 45 bases read in frame from the first base. These data originate in a study of blood T cell repertoires in COVID-19 (dated by TCRdb to the early 2020s). Describing the broader study: Collaborator samples came from the United States, Italy and Spain and covered acute and convalescent phases of COVID-19. The prospective study material was composed of cDNA or gDNA derived from T cells, B-cell-depleted T cells, or PBMCs. The dataset comprised deeply sampled blood TCRbeta repertoires from subjects exposed to, actively infected with, or recovered from COVID-19. A freely available public database, intended as a resource for researchers studying the immune response to SARS-CoV-2, is where the repertoires were released. The samples were drawn from the first 160 participants of the ongoing ImmuneRACE study and from more than 1,000 subjects provided by 6 global collaborators. Nearly every sample came with metadata listing a de-identified subject ID, COVID-19 status, age in years and sex. Where available, HLA class I and class II types were obtained from metadata supplied by the sample provider rather than from assay-based typing. The investigation overall reported the following: The quantity of clinical and demographic metadata differed by source and by participant and was supplied without curation.

The immunoSEQ Assay, a bias-controlled multiplex PCR, was used to amplify TCRbeta CDR3 regions from genomic DNA. The study's own analysis went as follows. The number of nucleated cells in each sample was estimated from the amplification of reference gene primers within the assay. To quantify the absolute abundance of each unique TCRbeta CDR3 rearrangement, sequence reads were collapsed and filtered. Productive Simpson clonality was computed per sample as the square root of Simpson's diversity index over productive rearrangements. What TCRdb holds here is the immuneACCESS table cut down to in-frame rearrangements. Part of the clones is not present; checked against another copy, under half of the missing clones reflect an unresolved V gene, and the others are unexplained. Clone size and V and J calls were adopted from that table, with D and trimming inferred from the DNA. The sample profile shows under 300,000 clones; approximately 85% of them were found once. The ten largest clones represent around 1.8% of the sample.

The V and J genes are TRBV19 and TRBJ1-2, with TRBD1 tentatively as D gene (5 bases match). The receptor was derived from a woman in her 50s who had recovered from COVID-19. Material: PBMCs or T cells enriched from blood (not recorded which). The CDR3 corresponds to CASSNANFRATGYTF. The DNA sequence is given as TGTGCCAGTAGCAACGCGAACTTCAGGGCCACTGGCTACACCTTC.